The clone carrying this TCR beta chain was observed at least ten times. Its specificity is unknown. Beta-chain TCR CDR3 regions were amplified from RNA transcripts. Following a first-round RT-PCR that used HTBI primers, a second-round multiplex PCR was carried out. TCRdb re-called the multiplex PCR reads with MiXCR, one entry per CDR3 protein. The sample includes 200,000 to 250,000 distinct CDR3 sequences, 25% to 30% of them seen just once. The source of the sample is a study of Graves' ophthalmopathy and Graves' hyperthyroidism. Study as a whole: Peripheral blood was collected at initial diagnosis, before any treatment.

Clinical symptoms, serum thyroxine, TRAb, thyroid ultrasound and orbital computed tomography formed the basis of diagnosis. General observations from the study: A classifier, a 13-signature model, separated ophthalmopathy from stable hyperthyroidism with approximately 87% sensitivity and around 83% specificity. Blood was where most expanded thyroid clonotypes above 0.001 frequency also turned up.

The ends were cut back, 6 bases at V and 4 bases at J, with 6 bases in the middle. The CDR3 is made up of 12 amino acids. The V and J genes are TRBV12-3 or TRBV12-4 and TRBJ2-2; D call uncertain. The receptor comes from a man over 45 with Graves' ophthalmopathy. Material for sequencing was peripheral blood. This CDR3 is CASSPTTGELFF. CDR3 sequence (DNA): TGTGCCAGCAGCCCAACCACCGGGGAGCTGTTTTTT.